These T cell receptor beta chains were read from a single sample in a study of T cell responses to AZD1222 COVID-19 vaccine. The protocol was immunoSEQ multiplex PCR, while the TCRdb copy is restricted to in-frame clones and leaves out a portion. The sample includes 100,000 to 120,000 clones, over 75% of them seen just once. Sequences were derived from peripheral blood, sampled on day 0 of AZD1222 vaccination. These receptors all come from an adult in good health. CDR3s include the opening cysteine and the closing phenylalanine or tryptophan. Fields, in order: CDR3 protein, CDR3 DNA, clone size, D gene, V gene, J gene. D genes are given only for firm matches. The size of a clone is reported for some rows only, either as once, few or many, or as a class for expanded clones.

cdr3_aa: CASSPKTSGATGELFF
cdr3_nt: TGTGCCAGCTCACCCAAGACTAGCGGGGCCACCGGGGAGCTGTTTTTT
clone_size: .
d_call: TRBD2
v_call: TRBV18
j_call: TRBJ2-2

cdr3_aa: CASSFGQYYGYTF
cdr3_nt: TGTGCCAGCAGTTTCGGACAGTACTATGGCTACACCTTC
clone_size: many
d_call: .
v_call: TRBV28
j_call: TRBJ1-2

cdr3_aa: CASSRNWVGAYGYTF
cdr3_nt: TGTGCCAGCAGCCGGAATTGGGTAGGAGCCTATGGCTACACCTTC
clone_size: .
d_call: .
v_call: TRBV27
j_call: TRBJ1-2

cdr3_aa: CASSVGLAAGNEQFF
cdr3_nt: TGTGCCAGCAGCGTAGGACTAGCGGCTGGAAATGAGCAGTTCTTC
clone_size: .
d_call: TRBD2
v_call: TRBV9
j_call: TRBJ2-1

cdr3_aa: CASRSLAVEQYF
cdr3_nt: TGTGCCAGCAGATCACTAGCGGTCGAGCAGTACTTC
clone_size: .
d_call: TRBD2
v_call: TRBV6-5
j_call: TRBJ2-7

cdr3_aa: CASSSPGQGVKNGYTF
cdr3_nt: TGTGCCAGCAGTTCTCCAGGACAGGGAGTGAAGAATGGCTACACCTTC
clone_size: .
d_call: TRBD1
v_call: TRBV6-6
j_call: TRBJ1-2

cdr3_aa: CASSRVAYLLAGEVNEQFF
cdr3_nt: TGTGCCAGCAGCCGGGTCGCCTACTTACTAGCGGGAGAGGTCAATGAGCAGTTCTTC
clone_size: .
d_call: TRBD2
v_call: TRBV5-4
j_call: TRBJ2-1

cdr3_aa: CASSRQNNEQFF
cdr3_nt: TGTGCCAGCAGCCGTCAGAACAATGAGCAGTTCTTC
clone_size: .
d_call: .
v_call: TRBV11-1
j_call: TRBJ2-1

cdr3_aa: CASSLDGQTGELFF
cdr3_nt: TGCGCCAGCAGCTTGGATGGGCAGACCGGGGAGCTGTTTTTT
clone_size: .
d_call: .
v_call: TRBV5-1
j_call: TRBJ2-2

cdr3_aa: CASRGEGSGRNTIYF
cdr3_nt: TGTGCCAGCAGGGGGGAGGGAAGTGGTAGAAACACCATATATTTT
clone_size: .
d_call: .
v_call: TRBV28
j_call: TRBJ1-3

cdr3_aa: CASRRGRGRETQYF
cdr3_nt: TGTGCCAGCAGGCGAGGCAGGGGAAGAGAGACCCAGTACTTC
clone_size: .
d_call: .
v_call: TRBV7-2
j_call: TRBJ2-5